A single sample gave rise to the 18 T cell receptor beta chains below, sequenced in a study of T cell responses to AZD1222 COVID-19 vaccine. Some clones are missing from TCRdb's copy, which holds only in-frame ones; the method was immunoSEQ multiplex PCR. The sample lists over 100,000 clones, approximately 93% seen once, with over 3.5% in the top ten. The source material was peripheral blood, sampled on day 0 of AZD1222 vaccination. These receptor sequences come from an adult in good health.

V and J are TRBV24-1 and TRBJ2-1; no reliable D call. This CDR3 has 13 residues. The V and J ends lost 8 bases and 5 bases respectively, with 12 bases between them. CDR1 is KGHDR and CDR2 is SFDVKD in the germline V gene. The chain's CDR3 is CATTNGAHNEQFF. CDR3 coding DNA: TGTGCCACCACAAATGGAGCTCACAATGAGCAGTTCTTC.

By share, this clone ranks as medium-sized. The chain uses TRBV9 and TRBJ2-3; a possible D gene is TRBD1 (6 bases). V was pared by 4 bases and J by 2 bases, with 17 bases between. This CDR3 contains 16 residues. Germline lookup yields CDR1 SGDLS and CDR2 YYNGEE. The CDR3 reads CASSPGTSSTTDTQYF. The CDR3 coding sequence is TGTGCCAGCAGCCCAGGGACAAGCTCCACCACAGATACGCAGTATTTT.

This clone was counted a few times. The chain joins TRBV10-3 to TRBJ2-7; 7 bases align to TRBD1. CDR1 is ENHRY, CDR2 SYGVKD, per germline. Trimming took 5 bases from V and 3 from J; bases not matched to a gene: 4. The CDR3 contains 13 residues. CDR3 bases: TGTGCCATCAGTTCGGGACAGAGCTACGAGCAGTACTTC. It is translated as CAISSGQSYEQYF.

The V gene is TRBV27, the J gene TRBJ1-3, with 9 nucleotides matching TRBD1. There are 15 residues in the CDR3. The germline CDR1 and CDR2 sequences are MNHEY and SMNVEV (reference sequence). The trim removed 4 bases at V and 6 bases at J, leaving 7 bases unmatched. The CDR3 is CASSSGQGNANTIYF. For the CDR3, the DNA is TGTGCCAGCAGTTCCGGACAGGGGAACGCAAACACCATATATTTT.

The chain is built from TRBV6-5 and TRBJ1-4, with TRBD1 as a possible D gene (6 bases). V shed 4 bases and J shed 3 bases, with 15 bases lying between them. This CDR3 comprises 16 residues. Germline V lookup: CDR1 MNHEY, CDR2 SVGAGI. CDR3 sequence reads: CASSLNGGEANEKLFF. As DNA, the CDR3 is TGTGCCAGCAGTTTGAACGGGGGCGAGGCTAATGAAAAACTGTTTTTT.

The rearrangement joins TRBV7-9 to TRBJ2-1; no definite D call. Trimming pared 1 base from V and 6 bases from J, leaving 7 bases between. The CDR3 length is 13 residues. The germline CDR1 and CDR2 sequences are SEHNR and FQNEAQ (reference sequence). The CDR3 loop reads CASSLVSSNEQFF. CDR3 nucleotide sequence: TGTGCCAGCAGCTTAGTTTCTAGCAATGAGCAGTTCTTC.

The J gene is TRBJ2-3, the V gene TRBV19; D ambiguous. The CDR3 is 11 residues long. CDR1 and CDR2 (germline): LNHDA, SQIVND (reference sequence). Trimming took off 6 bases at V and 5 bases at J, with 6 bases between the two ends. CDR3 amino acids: CASRKGDTQYF. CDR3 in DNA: TGTGCCAGTAGAAAGGGAGATACGCAGTATTTT.

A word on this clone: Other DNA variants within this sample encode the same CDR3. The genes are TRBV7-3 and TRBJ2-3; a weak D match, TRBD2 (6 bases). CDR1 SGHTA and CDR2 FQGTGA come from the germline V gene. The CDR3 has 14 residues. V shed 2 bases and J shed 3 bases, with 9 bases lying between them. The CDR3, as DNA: TGTGCCAGCAGCTTATCCGGGAGTACAGATACGCAGTATTTT. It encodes CASSLSGSTDTQYF.

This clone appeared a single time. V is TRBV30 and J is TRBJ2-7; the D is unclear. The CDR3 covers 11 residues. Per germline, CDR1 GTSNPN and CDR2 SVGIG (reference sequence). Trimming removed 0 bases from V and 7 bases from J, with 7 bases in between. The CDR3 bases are TGTGCCTGGAGTGTACTGGGGGAGCAGTACTTC. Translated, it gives CAWSVLGEQYF.

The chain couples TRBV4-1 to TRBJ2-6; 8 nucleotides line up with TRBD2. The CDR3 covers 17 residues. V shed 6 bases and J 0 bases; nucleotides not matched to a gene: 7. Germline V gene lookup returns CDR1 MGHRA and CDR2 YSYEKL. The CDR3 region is CASSPLAGPSGANVLTF. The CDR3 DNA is TGCGCCAGCAGTCCCTTAGCGGGGCCCTCTGGGGCCAACGTCCTGACTTTC.

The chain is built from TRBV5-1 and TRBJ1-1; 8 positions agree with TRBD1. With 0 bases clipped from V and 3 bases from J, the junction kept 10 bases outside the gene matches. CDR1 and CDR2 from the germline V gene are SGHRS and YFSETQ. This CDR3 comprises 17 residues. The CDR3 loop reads CASSLDPGGVLYTEAFF. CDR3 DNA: TGCGCCAGCAGCTTGGACCCAGGGGGCGTATTGTACACTGAAGCTTTCTTT.

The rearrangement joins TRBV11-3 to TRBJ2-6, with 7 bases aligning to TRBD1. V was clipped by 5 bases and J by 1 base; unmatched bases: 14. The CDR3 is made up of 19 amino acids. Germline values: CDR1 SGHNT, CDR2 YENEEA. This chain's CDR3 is CASSPTTGTAGSGANVLTF. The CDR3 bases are TGTGCCAGCAGCCCAACCACCGGGACAGCCGGGTCTGGGGCCAACGTCCTGACTTTC.

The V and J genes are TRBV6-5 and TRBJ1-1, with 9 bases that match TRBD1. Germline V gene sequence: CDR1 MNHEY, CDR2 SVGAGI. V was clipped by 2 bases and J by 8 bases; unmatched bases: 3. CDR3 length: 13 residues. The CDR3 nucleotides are TGTGCCAGCAGTTACGACAGGGGGTCAGAAGCTTTCTTT. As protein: CASSYDRGSEAFF.

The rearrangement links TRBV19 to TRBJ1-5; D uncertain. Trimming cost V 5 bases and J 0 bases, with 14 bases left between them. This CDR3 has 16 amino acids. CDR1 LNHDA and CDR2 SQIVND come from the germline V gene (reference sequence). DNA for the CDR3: TGTGCCAGTAGTGTGATTATGGTAGGTAGCAATCAGCCCCAGCATTTT. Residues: CASSVIMVGSNQPQHF.

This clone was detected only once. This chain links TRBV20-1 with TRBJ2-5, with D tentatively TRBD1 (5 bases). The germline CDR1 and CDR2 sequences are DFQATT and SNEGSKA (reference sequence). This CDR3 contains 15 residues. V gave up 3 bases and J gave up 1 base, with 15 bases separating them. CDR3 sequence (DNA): TGCAGTGCTAGTGGGTCAGGGTGGATCCAAGAGACCCAGTACTTC. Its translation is CSASGSGWIQETQYF.

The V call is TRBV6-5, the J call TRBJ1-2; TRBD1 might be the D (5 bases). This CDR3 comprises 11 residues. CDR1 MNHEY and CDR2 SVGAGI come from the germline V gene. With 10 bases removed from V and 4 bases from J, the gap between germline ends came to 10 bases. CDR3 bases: TGTGCCACCAAGACAGTCTATGGCTACACCTTC. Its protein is CATKTVYGYTF.

The CDR3 protein is CASSQNTGVVGYTF. The CDR3 nucleotides are TGTGCCAGCAGCCAAAACACAGGGGTCGTGGGCTACACCTTC. The chain is built from TRBV9 and TRBJ1-2; 7 nucleotides align to TRBD1. This CDR3 has 14 residues. J was trimmed by 8 bases and V by 4 bases; bases with no gene match: 11. Germline loops: CDR1 SGDLS, CDR2 YYNGEE.

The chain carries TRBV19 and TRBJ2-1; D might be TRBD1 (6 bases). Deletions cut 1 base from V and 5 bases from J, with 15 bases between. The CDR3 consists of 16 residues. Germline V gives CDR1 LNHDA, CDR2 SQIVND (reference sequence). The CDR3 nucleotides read TGTGCCAGTAGTATAGGGGCCAGGGGTCTTGACAATGAGCAGTTCTTC. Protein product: CASSIGARGLDNEQFF.